This is a list of T cell receptor beta chains from one sample in a study of cytomegalovirus exposure and HLA in healthy donors. The repertoire was sequenced with immunoSEQ multiplex PCR; TCRdb's copy has only in-frame clones and lacks some. Of about 110,000 clones listed, about four fifths are singletons. Sequencing was performed on PBMCs. Source of these receptors: a woman aged 18-35 years in good health and CMV-seropositive. CDR3s include the opening cysteine and the closing phenylalanine or tryptophan.

j_gene | v_gene | CDR3aa
TRBJ2-7 | TRBV11-2 | CASSLDGFYEQYF
TRBJ1-2 | TRBV9 | CASKGGDDGYTF
TRBJ2-7 | TRBV11-2 | CASSSPRRAEQYF
TRBJ2-2 | TRBV9 | CASSQAPHNTGELFF
TRBJ1-2 | TRBV30 | CAWTRDSGTAIF
TRBJ2-7 | TRBV5-4 | CASSLGGLTGGSYEQYF
TRBJ2-5 | TRBV30 | CAWDRAQETQYF
TRBJ1-1 | TRBV6-1 | CASLGRGATEAFF
TRBJ1-1 | TRBV28 | CASSPGQGAPLGAEAFF
TRBJ1-1 | TRBV6-5 | CASSYSAGRGTEAFF
TRBJ1-2 | TRBV6-5 | CASRQLPGGYGYTF
TRBJ1-5 | TRBV5-4 | CASSQELRIDQPQHF
TRBJ2-3 | TRBV9 | CASSASGRSTDTQYF
TRBJ1-1 | TRBV7-9 | CASSATEAFF
TRBJ2-5 | TRBV10-3 | CATLQRLAGGETQYF
TRBJ2-5 | TRBV5-1 | CASSLAGAGGETQYF
TRBJ2-2 | TRBV2 | CASSPPGDTYTGELFF
TRBJ2-1 | TRBV5-1 | CASSPARLLSNEQFF
TRBJ2-2 | TRBV13 | CASGLSAGELFF
TRBJ2-5 | TRBV2 | CASRAGAGQETQYF